The rows below give T cell receptor beta chains drawn from one sample of a study of T cells in localized non-small cell lung cancer. Only in-frame clones appear in the TCRdb table, and some are missing; sequencing was by immunoSEQ multiplex PCR. The table records roughly 1,300 clones, about 24% of them present only once. This sample comprised lung tumor tissue, obtained before any cancer treatment. These receptors all stem from an older male donor with stage I lung adenocarcinoma. Each CDR3 is given with its conserved first and last residue. The D gene is left open where the match is weak. Size is omitted from some rows. Given values are once, few, many or a class for expanded clones.

abundance: large; j_gene: TRBJ2-3; len: 14; d_gene: -; v_gene: TRBV11-3; CDR3aa: CASSSAGSTDTQYF; CDR3nt: TGTGCCAGCAGTTCTGCGGGGTCGACAGATACGCAGTATTTT
abundance: -; j_gene: TRBJ1-1; len: 13; d_gene: TRBD1; v_gene: TRBV19; CDR3aa: CASSILRDREAFF; CDR3nt: TGTGCCAGTAGTATACTGCGGGACAGGGAAGCTTTCTTT
abundance: few; j_gene: TRBJ2-2; len: 17; d_gene: -; v_gene: TRBV9; CDR3aa: CASSVGGRIANTGELFF; CDR3nt: TGTGCCAGCAGCGTAGGGGGGCGGATCGCGAACACCGGGGAGCTGTTTTTT
abundance: -; j_gene: TRBJ1-1; len: 14; d_gene: TRBD1; v_gene: TRBV5-1; CDR3aa: CASSSGQMNTEAFF; CDR3nt: TGCGCCAGCAGTTCGGGACAGATGAACACTGAAGCTTTCTTT
abundance: -; j_gene: TRBJ1-3; len: 15; d_gene: -; v_gene: TRBV11-3; CDR3aa: CASSDGRYSGNTIYF; CDR3nt: TGTGCCAGCAGCGACGGGAGATACTCTGGAAACACCATATATTTT
abundance: few; j_gene: TRBJ1-5; len: 12; d_gene: -; v_gene: TRBV19; CDR3aa: CASSISPQPQHF; CDR3nt: TGTGCCAGTAGTATATCCCCCCAGCCCCAGCATTTT
abundance: medium-sized; j_gene: TRBJ2-7; len: 14; d_gene: -; v_gene: TRBV11-3; CDR3aa: CASSYLTASYEQYF; CDR3nt: TGTGCCAGCAGCTACCTGACAGCTTCCTACGAGCAGTACTTC
abundance: -; j_gene: TRBJ1-1; len: 13; d_gene: TRBD1; v_gene: TRBV19; CDR3aa: CASGDRLFGEAFF; CDR3nt: TGTGCCAGTGGGGACAGGCTCTTCGGTGAAGCTTTCTTT
abundance: large; j_gene: TRBJ2-5; len: 16; d_gene: TRBD1; v_gene: TRBV5-1; CDR3aa: CASSHNRDSLKETQYF; CDR3nt: TGCGCCAGCAGCCACAATAGGGACAGTCTAAAAGAGACCCAGTACTTC
abundance: large; j_gene: TRBJ1-1; len: 13; d_gene: -; v_gene: TRBV6-8; CDR3aa: CASRWTEHTEAFF; CDR3nt: TGTGCCAGCAGATGGACAGAACACACTGAAGCTTTCTTT
abundance: few; j_gene: TRBJ1-2; len: 13; d_gene: -; v_gene: TRBV18; CDR3aa: CASSPGGHYGYTF; CDR3nt: TGTGCCAGCTCACCCGGTGGGCACTATGGCTACACCTTC
abundance: -; j_gene: TRBJ2-4; len: 14; d_gene: -; v_gene: TRBV9; CDR3aa: CASMGLVAKNIQYF; CDR3nt: TGTGCCAGCATGGGTTTGGTAGCCAAAAACATTCAGTACTTC
abundance: few; j_gene: TRBJ2-3; len: 14; d_gene: -; v_gene: TRBV11-3; CDR3aa: CASSSDLTIRAQYF; CDR3nt: TGTGCCAGCAGCTCGGATCTGACTATCCGGGCGCAGTATTTT
abundance: few; j_gene: TRBJ1-1; len: 13; d_gene: -; v_gene: TRBV7-1; CDR3aa: CASSLAGTSKAFF; CDR3nt: TGTGCCAGCAGCTTAGCTGGGACTTCTAAAGCTTTCTTT
abundance: -; j_gene: TRBJ2-5; len: 14; d_gene: -; v_gene: TRBV5-1; CDR3aa: CASSWDNPQETQYF; CDR3nt: TGCGCCAGCAGCTGGGACAATCCCCAAGAGACCCAGTACTTC
abundance: medium-sized; j_gene: TRBJ2-5; len: 15; d_gene: TRBD2; v_gene: TRBV11-3; CDR3aa: CASSLGLAGDETQYF; CDR3nt: TGTGCCAGCAGCTTAGGCCTAGCGGGGGATGAGACCCAGTACTTC
abundance: -; j_gene: TRBJ1-5; len: 13; d_gene: -; v_gene: TRBV6-8; CDR3aa: CATTANSGQPQHF; CDR3nt: TGTGCCACCACCGCCAATTCGGGGCAGCCCCAGCATTTT
abundance: -; j_gene: TRBJ1-5; len: 16; d_gene: -; v_gene: TRBV29-1; CDR3aa: CSPEGGFGTTNQPQHF; CDR3nt: TGCAGCCCCGAAGGGGGGTTCGGGACAACAAATCAGCCCCAGCATTTT
abundance: few; j_gene: TRBJ2-6; len: 14; d_gene: -; v_gene: TRBV30; CDR3aa: CAWSPGSGANVLTF; CDR3nt: TGTGCCTGGAGTCCTGGGTCTGGGGCCAACGTCCTGACTTTC
abundance: -; j_gene: TRBJ2-5; len: 15; d_gene: TRBD2; v_gene: TRBV11-3; CDR3aa: CASSLAGLVKETQYF; CDR3nt: TGTGCCAGCAGCTTGGCGGGACTAGTTAAAGAGACCCAGTACTTC
abundance: -; j_gene: TRBJ2-6; len: 15; d_gene: -; v_gene: TRBV19; CDR3aa: CASSKMRSGANVLTF; CDR3nt: TGTGCCAGTAGTAAAATGCGCTCTGGGGCCAACGTCCTGACTTTC
abundance: few; j_gene: TRBJ2-5; len: 15; d_gene: TRBD1; v_gene: TRBV6-8; CDR3aa: CASSTWTGGKETQYF; CDR3nt: TGTGCCAGCAGTACCTGGACAGGGGGCAAAGAGACCCAGTACTTC
abundance: -; j_gene: TRBJ1-2; len: 13; d_gene: -; v_gene: TRBV14; CDR3aa: CASSQAAGYGYTF; CDR3nt: TGTGCCAGCAGCCAAGCAGCAGGATATGGCTACACCTTC
abundance: -; j_gene: TRBJ2-6; len: 14; d_gene: -; v_gene: TRBV29-1; CDR3aa: CSAWVVRGANVLTF; CDR3nt: TGCAGCGCCTGGGTGGTAAGGGGGGCCAACGTCCTGACTTTC
abundance: few; j_gene: TRBJ1-6; len: 21; d_gene: -; v_gene: TRBV30; CDR3aa: CAWSVLARTTGDLRGNSPLHF; CDR3nt: TGTGCCTGGAGTGTACTCGCCAGGACGACGGGAGACCTTCGAGGTAATTCACCCCTCCACTTT
abundance: -; j_gene: TRBJ2-2; len: 15; d_gene: TRBD1; v_gene: TRBV19; CDR3aa: CASSISTGDTGELFF; CDR3nt: TGTGCCAGTAGTATTTCGACAGGGGACACCGGGGAGCTGTTTTTT
abundance: few; j_gene: TRBJ1-2; len: 16; d_gene: TRBD1; v_gene: TRBV6-8; CDR3aa: CASSFTSGTGIYGYTF; CDR3nt: TGTGCCAGCAGTTTCACCTCCGGGACAGGAATCTATGGCTACACCTTC
abundance: few; j_gene: TRBJ1-2; len: 15; d_gene: -; v_gene: TRBV30; CDR3aa: CAWSVASHDVYGYTF; CDR3nt: TGTGCCTGGAGTGTCGCCTCTCATGACGTCTATGGCTACACCTTC
abundance: large; j_gene: TRBJ1-3; len: 15; d_gene: -; v_gene: TRBV11-3; CDR3aa: CASSPRQYSGNTIYF; CDR3nt: TGTGCCAGCAGCCCTCGGCAGTACTCTGGAAACACCATATATTTT
abundance: -; j_gene: TRBJ2-3; len: 15; d_gene: TRBD2; v_gene: TRBV14; CDR3aa: CASSSVLAGTDTQYF; CDR3nt: TGTGCCAGCAGCTCTGTGCTAGCGGGCACAGATACGCAGTATTTT
abundance: -; j_gene: TRBJ2-3; len: 16; d_gene: -; v_gene: TRBV11-3; CDR3aa: CASSLSGRGRTDTQYF; CDR3nt: TGTGCCAGCAGCTTAAGTGGCAGGGGAAGGACAGATACGCAGTATTTT
abundance: -; j_gene: TRBJ1-4; len: 11; d_gene: -; v_gene: TRBV19; CDR3aa: CASSPGGKLFF; CDR3nt: TGTGCCAGTAGTCCGGGCGGAAAACTGTTTTTT
abundance: -; j_gene: TRBJ2-1; len: 13; d_gene: -; v_gene: TRBV9; CDR3aa: CASSGAVYNEQFF; CDR3nt: TGTGCCAGCAGCGGAGCGGTTTACAATGAGCAGTTCTTC
abundance: few; j_gene: TRBJ2-5; len: 11; d_gene: -; v_gene: TRBV14; CDR3aa: CASSHRETQYF; CDR3nt: TGTGCCAGCAGCCACAGGGAGACCCAGTACTTC
abundance: few; j_gene: TRBJ2-5; len: 15; d_gene: -; v_gene: TRBV30; CDR3aa: CAWSRDDPYQETQYF; CDR3nt: TGTGCCTGGAGTCGGGACGACCCGTACCAAGAGACCCAGTACTTC
abundance: -; j_gene: TRBJ2-1; len: 15; d_gene: TRBD2; v_gene: TRBV6-8; CDR3aa: CASRWTSGNGNEQFF; CDR3nt: TGTGCCAGCAGATGGACTAGCGGGAATGGAAATGAGCAGTTCTTC
abundance: once; j_gene: TRBJ2-5; len: 13; d_gene: -; v_gene: TRBV19; CDR3aa: CASSAQGGETQYF; CDR3nt: TGTGCCAGTAGTGCTCAGGGGGGAGAGACCCAGTACTTC
abundance: few; j_gene: TRBJ2-1; len: 12; d_gene: -; v_gene: TRBV4-1; CDR3aa: CASSQDLNEQFF; CDR3nt: TGCGCCAGCAGCCAAGATCTGAATGAGCAGTTCTTC
abundance: -; j_gene: TRBJ2-3; len: 17; d_gene: TRBD2; v_gene: TRBV18; CDR3aa: CASSLGTSGSLTDTQYF; CDR3nt: TGTGCCAGCTCACTCGGGACTAGCGGGAGTCTCACAGATACGCAGTATTTT
abundance: -; j_gene: TRBJ2-1; len: 14; d_gene: -; v_gene: TRBV15; CDR3aa: CATSQGYSYNEQFF; CDR3nt: TGTGCCACCAGCCAGGGGTATTCCTACAATGAGCAGTTCTTC
abundance: few; j_gene: TRBJ1-2; len: 14; d_gene: TRBD1; v_gene: TRBV7-6; CDR3aa: CASSFSEGANGYTF; CDR3nt: TGTGCCAGCAGCTTTTCGGAGGGGGCCAATGGCTACACCTTC
abundance: large; j_gene: TRBJ1-2; len: 16; d_gene: TRBD1; v_gene: TRBV9; CDR3aa: CASSLTRVTGNYGYTF; CDR3nt: TGTGCCAGCAGCCTAACGCGCGTGACAGGGAACTATGGCTACACCTTC
abundance: few; j_gene: TRBJ2-5; len: 14; d_gene: TRBD1; v_gene: TRBV6-8; CDR3aa: CAIRGQGDRETQYF; CDR3nt: TGTGCCATCCGGGGACAGGGGGATCGGGAGACCCAGTACTTC
abundance: -; j_gene: TRBJ1-2; len: 13; d_gene: -; v_gene: TRBV19; CDR3aa: CASSINEGTGYTF; CDR3nt: TGTGCCAGTAGTATAAATGAAGGTACTGGCTACACCTTC
abundance: medium-sized; j_gene: TRBJ2-2; len: 16; d_gene: -; v_gene: TRBV11-3; CDR3aa: CASSLTHGRVTGELFF; CDR3nt: TGTGCCAGCAGCTTAACGCACGGGCGGGTGACCGGGGAGCTGTTTTTT